This T cell receptor beta chain emerged from a study of T cells in women clearing cervical HPV infection. The wider study: Control women cleared a single incident HPV16 infection within 12 months.

Study observations and caveats: Each sample's T-cell count was unknown, possibly confounding richness.

Sequencing used immunoSEQ multiplex PCR; TCRdb keeps in-frame clones, though not all of them. The sample totals about 23,000 clones. Worth noting for this clone: Antigen specificity is unknown. Read sequence stops 3 residues before the CDR3 end, and the germline J gene provides the missing end.

Germline trimming cut 0 bases from V and 3 bases from J; bases unmatched to any gene: 5. The CDR3 is 16 residues long. Germline CDR1 reads SGHTA; CDR2 reads FQGNSA. This receptor was identified in a woman aged 18-69 years with a cervical HPV16 infection that either progressed to CIN3+ or cleared (not recorded which). The sample comprised blood buffy coat. The V call is TRBV7-2, the J call TRBJ2-3, with 8 bases lining up with TRBD1. The CDR3 sequence: CASSLAGTGRTDTQYF. The part of the CDR3 DNA that was read is TGTGCCAGCAGCTTAGCCGGGACAGGTCGGACAGATACG. Looking up the rest from reference TRBV7-2 and TRBJ2-3 gives the full variable domain: GAGVSQSPSNKVTEKGKDVELRCDPISGHTALYWYRQSLGQGLEFLIYFQGNSAPDKSGLPSDRFSAERTGGSVSTLTIQRTQQEDSAVYLCASSLAGTGRTDTQYFGPGTRLTVL.